This T cell receptor (beta chain) originates from a study of cytomegalovirus exposure and HLA in healthy donors. Study-wide results and limits: There were some public TCRs occurring in many donors, but most TCR sequences were rare.

The method was immunoSEQ multiplex PCR; TCRdb's version includes in-frame clones alone and lacks a portion of them. The data hold roughly 130,000 clones, with about 88% observed a single time. Germline V lookup: CDR1 SGDLS, CDR2 YYNGEE. Trimming cost V 2 bases and J 7 bases; bases outside gene matches: 7. The CDR3 loop spans 15 amino acids. In regard to this clone: Its antigen is unknown.

The clonotype comes from a man aged 30-40 years in good health and CMV-seronegative. Material for sequencing was PBMCs. The rearrangement uses TRBV9 and TRBJ1-2; 11 bases align to TRBD1. The CDR3 coding sequence is TGTGCCAGCAGCGTCAGGACAGGGGGCCCCGGTGGCTACACCTTC. Translation: CASSVRTGGPGGYTF.